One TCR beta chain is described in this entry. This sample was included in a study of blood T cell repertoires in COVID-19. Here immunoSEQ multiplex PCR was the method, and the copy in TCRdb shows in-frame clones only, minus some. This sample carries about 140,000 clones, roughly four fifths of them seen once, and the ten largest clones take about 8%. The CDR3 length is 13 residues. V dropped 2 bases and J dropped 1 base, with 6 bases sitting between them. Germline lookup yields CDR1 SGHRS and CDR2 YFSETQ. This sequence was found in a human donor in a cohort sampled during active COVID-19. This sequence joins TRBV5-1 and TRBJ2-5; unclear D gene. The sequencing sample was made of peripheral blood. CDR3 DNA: TGCGCCAGCAGCTTACAGATCCAAGAGACCCAGTACTTC. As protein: CASSLQIQETQYF.